The entry below describes one T cell receptor (beta chain). CDR1 and CDR2 from the germline V gene are SGHDT and YYEEEE. The CDR3 extends over 18 amino acids. Trimming removed 0 bases from V and 8 bases from J; junction bases left unmatched: 16. This sample was taken from a study of blood T cells in healthy people across ages. Next came a second PCR, run for roughly 6 to 11 cycles, which used a sample-barcoded 5' primer along with a J-beta primer mix. Unique molecular identifiers of 12 random nucleotides labeled each cDNA. TCRdb ran MiXCR on the 5' RACE reads and lists one entry per CDR3 protein. The sample lists around 1,900,000 distinct CDR3 sequences, about 39% occurring once. The authors drew around 9.4 milliliters of peripheral blood from each donor. The study isolated at least 6.5 million PBMCs from each sample.

The sequenced sample was blood. V and J are TRBV5-6 and TRBJ2-1, with 8 nucleotides matching TRBD2. The clonotype was recovered from a human donor in good health. Here the CDR3 reads CASSLGGGRAGDFYEQFF. As DNA, the CDR3 is TGTGCCAGCAGCTTGGGTGGGGGTCGAGCGGGGGATTTCTATGAGCAGTTCTTC.